One sample yielded the 5 T cell receptor beta chains listed below, sequenced in a study of OX40 agonist ivuxolimab in advanced cancers. TCRdb's copy holds only in-frame clones and misses some; the assay was immunoSEQ multiplex PCR. Among tens of thousands of clones, about nine tenths were seen once, and the ten largest hold around 46%. The sample consisted of CD4+ or CD8+ T cells sorted from blood, taken in a trial of the OX40 agonist ivuxolimab. These TCRs come from an adult with an advanced solid tumor such as melanoma, head and neck, liver or kidney cancer.

The chain couples TRBV7-2 to TRBJ2-7, with TRBD1 matching 8 bases. Germline CDR1 and CDR2: SGHTA and FQGNSA. This CDR3 is built from 18 residues. With V trimmed by 0 bases and J by 4 bases, 14 bases remained unmatched. CDR3 region: CASSLAFPAGGGTYEQYF. The CDR3 DNA is TGTGCCAGCAGCTTAGCGTTCCCTGCAGGGGGCGGAACGTACGAGCAGTACTTC.

This clone ranks as medium-sized (0.01 to 0.1%). This same CDR3 is encoded by further DNA sequences in the sample. The chain recombines TRBV4-3 with TRBJ2-2; 7 bases match TRBD2. This CDR3 has 16 amino acids. Germline V gives CDR1 LGHNA, CDR2 YSLEER. The V and J ends lost 0 bases and 2 bases, in that order; junction bases with no gene match: 3. CDR3 amino acids: CASSQEGGANTGELFF. As DNA, the CDR3 is TGCGCCAGCAGCCAAGAGGGAGGGGCAAACACCGGGGAGCTGTTTTTT.

The J gene is TRBJ1-5, the V gene TRBV28; D not resolved. Germline V CDR1 and CDR2: MDHEN, SYDVKM. V was cut by 3 bases and J by 3 bases, with 6 bases left in between. There are 13 residues in the CDR3. The CDR3 here is CASSFSLNQPQHF. The CDR3 nucleotides read TGTGCCAGCAGTTTCAGCCTCAATCAGCCCCAGCATTTT.

This clone was picked up a small number of times. The chain employs TRBV9 and TRBJ1-4, with a possible D match to TRBD1 (5 bases). Germline assignment: CDR1 SGDLS and CDR2 YYNGEE. Trimming removed 4 bases from V and 1 base from J, with 11 bases in between. This CDR3 region has 15 residues. The CDR3 protein is CASSPSGQTNEKLFF. The CDR3 bases are TGTGCCAGCAGCCCGTCGGGGCAAACTAATGAAAAACTGTTTTTT.

This clone appeared once. The genes are TRBV2 and TRBJ2-7; D is possibly TRBD1 (6 bases). This CDR3 has 13 residues. Germline V gives CDR1 SNHLY, CDR2 FYNNEI. Trimming took 8 bases from V and 1 from J, leaving 12 bases between them. CDR3 residues: CASGYRVSYEQYF. The CDR3 DNA follows: TGTGCCAGCGGATACAGGGTTTCCTACGAGCAGTACTTC.